Listed below are T cell receptor beta chains from one sample, sequenced in a study of cytomegalovirus exposure and HLA in healthy donors. Method: immunoSEQ multiplex PCR; TCRdb's copy keeps in-frame clones and lacks some. The sample contains around 64,000 clones, approximately 80% of which appear only once. The sequencing sample was made of PBMCs. These receptors originate from a man younger than 35 in good health and CMV-seropositive. Each CDR3 is given with its conserved first and last residue. Each record gives: clone size, D gene, J gene, V gene, CDR3 protein, CDR3 DNA. A D gene is named only where the DNA matches it firmly. Clone sizes are given selectively: once, few, many, or a class where the clone is expanded.

abundance: NA
d_gene: NA
j_gene: TRBJ1-2
v_gene: TRBV30
CDR3aa: CAWSVRREESYGYTF
CDR3nt: TGTGCCTGGAGTGTACGGAGGGAGGAGAGCTATGGCTACACCTTC

abundance: NA
d_gene: NA
j_gene: TRBJ2-1
v_gene: TRBV5-6
CDR3aa: CASSQSGLWEQFF
CDR3nt: TGTGCCAGCAGCCAATCAGGGTTGTGGGAGCAGTTCTTC

abundance: NA
d_gene: NA
j_gene: TRBJ1-1
v_gene: TRBV27
CDR3aa: CASSLSRPRWTEAFF
CDR3nt: TGTGCCAGCAGTTTATCGAGGCCAAGGTGGACTGAAGCTTTCTTT

abundance: NA
d_gene: TRBD2
j_gene: TRBJ2-1
v_gene: TRBV4-1
CDR3aa: CASSQGGLAGVGDEQFF
CDR3nt: TGCGCCAGCAGCCAAGGGGGACTAGCGGGAGTTGGGGATGAGCAGTTCTTC

abundance: NA
d_gene: NA
j_gene: TRBJ1-6
v_gene: TRBV7-9
CDR3aa: CASSPTQGGTSPLHF
CDR3nt: TGTGCCAGCAGCCCGACCCAGGGCGGTACCTCACCCCTCCACTTT

abundance: many
d_gene: NA
j_gene: TRBJ1-4
v_gene: TRBV4-1
CDR3aa: CASSAETGATNEKLFF
CDR3nt: TGCGCCAGCAGCGCCGAGACGGGAGCAACTAATGAAAAACTGTTTTTT

abundance: NA
d_gene: NA
j_gene: TRBJ1-1
v_gene: TRBV30
CDR3aa: CAWREAELGLVEAFF
CDR3nt: TGTGCCTGGAGAGAAGCAGAGCTAGGCTTGGTTGAAGCTTTCTTT

abundance: NA
d_gene: TRBD2
j_gene: TRBJ2-1
v_gene: TRBV7-9
CDR3aa: CASTASGSYNEQFF
CDR3nt: TGTGCCAGCACCGCTAGCGGGAGTTACAATGAGCAGTTCTTC

abundance: NA
d_gene: TRBD2
j_gene: TRBJ2-5
v_gene: TRBV5-1
CDR3aa: CASSSGSGRRETQYF
CDR3nt: TGCGCCAGCAGCTCTGGCAGCGGGAGAAGGGAGACCCAGTACTTC

abundance: NA
d_gene: NA
j_gene: TRBJ1-5
v_gene: TRBV21-1
CDR3aa: CASSSLAGIHQPQHF
CDR3nt: TGTGCCAGCAGCTCCCTAGCGGGGATTCATCAGCCCCAGCATTTT

abundance: NA
d_gene: NA
j_gene: TRBJ2-3
v_gene: TRBV30
CDR3aa: CAWSAGHTDTQYF
CDR3nt: TGTGCCTGGAGTGCGGGACACACAGATACGCAGTATTTT

abundance: NA
d_gene: NA
j_gene: TRBJ1-2
v_gene: TRBV4-1
CDR3aa: CASSQSRGKGNYGYTF
CDR3nt: TGCGCCAGCAGCCAGTCCCGGGGGAAAGGTAACTATGGCTACACCTTC

abundance: few
d_gene: TRBD1
j_gene: TRBJ2-5
v_gene: TRBV25-1
CDR3aa: CASRGQAQETQYF
CDR3nt: TGTGCCAGCAGAGGACAGGCCCAAGAGACCCAGTACTTC

abundance: NA
d_gene: NA
j_gene: TRBJ2-1
v_gene: TRBV5-1
CDR3aa: CASSLNRDNEQFF
CDR3nt: TGCGCCAGCAGCTTAAACAGAGACAATGAGCAGTTCTTC

abundance: few
d_gene: NA
j_gene: TRBJ2-5
v_gene: TRBV4-1
CDR3aa: CASSQDQAGGETQYF
CDR3nt: TGCGCCAGCAGCCAAGATCAAGCCGGCGGGGAGACCCAGTACTTC

abundance: NA
d_gene: NA
j_gene: TRBJ2-1
v_gene: TRBV2
CDR3aa: CASSEAGQYNEQFF
CDR3nt: TGTGCCAGCAGTGAAGCTGGGCAGTACAATGAGCAGTTCTTC

abundance: NA
d_gene: NA
j_gene: TRBJ2-7
v_gene: TRBV30
CDR3aa: CAWSVRHPAYEQYF
CDR3nt: TGTGCCTGGAGTGTCCGACACCCTGCTTACGAGCAGTACTTC

abundance: NA
d_gene: NA
j_gene: TRBJ2-7
v_gene: TRBV6-6
CDR3aa: CASSYSGEQYF
CDR3nt: TGTGCCAGCAGTTACTCCGGCGAGCAGTACTTC

abundance: NA
d_gene: TRBD2
j_gene: TRBJ2-1
v_gene: TRBV20-1
CDR3aa: CSAPTSGEQFF
CDR3nt: TGCAGTGCCCCAACTAGCGGTGAGCAGTTCTTC

abundance: NA
d_gene: NA
j_gene: TRBJ1-1
v_gene: TRBV5-1
CDR3aa: CASSLVGEDTEAFF
CDR3nt: TGCGCCAGCAGCTTGGTAGGGGAGGACACTGAAGCTTTCTTT

abundance: NA
d_gene: NA
j_gene: TRBJ1-1
v_gene: TRBV28
CDR3aa: CASSTSSVETEAFF
CDR3nt: TGTGCCAGCAGTACGAGCTCGGTAGAGACTGAAGCTTTCTTT

abundance: NA
d_gene: NA
j_gene: TRBJ1-3
v_gene: TRBV6-1
CDR3aa: CASSDLGGGNTIYF
CDR3nt: TGTGCCAGCAGTGATCTGGGGGGTGGAAACACCATATATTTT

abundance: NA
d_gene: NA
j_gene: TRBJ1-2
v_gene: TRBV30
CDR3aa: CASGRDYGYTF
CDR3nt: TGTGCCTCTGGGCGTGACTATGGCTACACCTTC

abundance: NA
d_gene: NA
j_gene: TRBJ1-1
v_gene: TRBV7-2
CDR3aa: CASSLGWGHGLRDAEAFF
CDR3nt: TGTGCCAGCAGTCTAGGATGGGGGCATGGGCTCCGTGACGCTGAAGCTTTCTTT

abundance: NA
d_gene: TRBD2
j_gene: TRBJ2-7
v_gene: TRBV14
CDR3aa: CASGLTSGYEQYF
CDR3nt: TGTGCCAGCGGGCTGACTAGCGGTTACGAGCAGTACTTC

abundance: NA
d_gene: NA
j_gene: TRBJ2-1
v_gene: TRBV2
CDR3aa: CASGAGNEQFF
CDR3nt: TGTGCCAGTGGGGCGGGGAATGAGCAGTTCTTC

abundance: NA
d_gene: NA
j_gene: TRBJ2-7
v_gene: TRBV4-1
CDR3aa: CASSQTPWARSYEQYF
CDR3nt: TGCGCCAGCAGCCAAACCCCCTGGGCCCGCTCCTACGAGCAGTACTTC

abundance: NA
d_gene: NA
j_gene: TRBJ1-2
v_gene: TRBV6-5
CDR3aa: CASSYQGNYGYTF
CDR3nt: TGTGCCAGCAGTTACCAGGGAAACTATGGCTACACCTTC

abundance: NA
d_gene: NA
j_gene: TRBJ1-1
v_gene: TRBV30
CDR3aa: CAWGYALQANTEAFF
CDR3nt: TGTGCCTGGGGTTATGCCCTCCAGGCGAACACTGAAGCTTTCTTT

abundance: NA
d_gene: NA
j_gene: TRBJ1-1
v_gene: TRBV30
CDR3aa: CAWRPDTLDTEAFF
CDR3nt: TGTGCCTGGAGACCGGACACACTTGACACTGAAGCTTTCTTT

abundance: few
d_gene: NA
j_gene: TRBJ1-6
v_gene: TRBV6-5
CDR3aa: CASREGLMDNSPLHF
CDR3nt: TGTGCCAGCAGGGAGGGGCTAATGGATAATTCACCCCTCCACTTT

abundance: NA
d_gene: TRBD2
j_gene: TRBJ2-7
v_gene: TRBV18
CDR3aa: CASSPAGGAPLEQYF
CDR3nt: TGTGCCAGCTCACCCGCGGGAGGGGCCCCCCTAGAGCAGTACTTC

abundance: NA
d_gene: NA
j_gene: TRBJ1-1
v_gene: TRBV29-1
CDR3aa: CSVSGTEAFF
CDR3nt: TGCAGCGTTTCAGGGACTGAAGCTTTCTTT

abundance: once
d_gene: TRBD1
j_gene: TRBJ2-7
v_gene: TRBV5-4
CDR3aa: CASSEGTAYEQYF
CDR3nt: TGTGCCAGCAGCGAAGGGACAGCCTACGAGCAGTACTTC

abundance: NA
d_gene: NA
j_gene: TRBJ1-2
v_gene: TRBV28
CDR3aa: CASSRDSGGYTF
CDR3nt: TGTGCCAGCAGCAGGGACTCAGGGGGCTACACCTTC

abundance: NA
d_gene: TRBD2
j_gene: TRBJ2-1
v_gene: TRBV6-1
CDR3aa: CASTVTSGEDNEQFF
CDR3nt: TGTGCCAGCACCGTGACTAGCGGGGAGGACAATGAGCAGTTCTTC

abundance: NA
d_gene: TRBD2
j_gene: TRBJ2-2
v_gene: TRBV7-9
CDR3aa: CASSSGTSGTYTGELFF
CDR3nt: TGTGCCAGCAGCTCTGGGACTAGCGGGACGTACACCGGGGAGCTGTTTTTT

abundance: NA
d_gene: NA
j_gene: TRBJ2-7
v_gene: TRBV11-2
CDR3aa: CASSLESLGYEQYF
CDR3nt: TGTGCCAGCAGCTTAGAGTCCCTCGGCTACGAGCAGTACTTC

abundance: NA
d_gene: TRBD2
j_gene: TRBJ2-3
v_gene: TRBV7-2
CDR3aa: CASSFVAGGQGDTQYF
CDR3nt: TGTGCCAGCAGCTTTGTAGCGGGGGGGCAGGGAGATACGCAGTATTTT

abundance: NA
d_gene: TRBD1
j_gene: TRBJ1-1
v_gene: TRBV7-9
CDR3aa: CASSFTGADTEAFF
CDR3nt: TGTGCCAGCAGCTTTACAGGGGCCGACACTGAAGCTTTCTTT

abundance: NA
d_gene: TRBD1
j_gene: TRBJ1-6
v_gene: TRBV9
CDR3aa: CASSARDRDNSPLHF
CDR3nt: TGTGCCAGCAGCGCCCGGGACAGGGATAATTCACCCCTCCACTTT

abundance: many
d_gene: NA
j_gene: TRBJ1-5
v_gene: TRBV10-1
CDR3aa: CASAKDGNQPQHF
CDR3nt: TGCGCCAGTGCGAAAGATGGCAATCAGCCCCAGCATTTT

abundance: NA
d_gene: NA
j_gene: TRBJ1-2
v_gene: TRBV28
CDR3aa: CASSPWGESYTF
CDR3nt: TGTGCCAGCAGCCCCTGGGGGGAGAGCTACACCTTC

abundance: NA
d_gene: TRBD2
j_gene: TRBJ2-5
v_gene: TRBV10-3
CDR3aa: CATRGSGGPQETQYF
CDR3nt: TGTGCCACCCGAGGGAGCGGGGGGCCACAGGAGACCCAGTACTTC

abundance: NA
d_gene: NA
j_gene: TRBJ2-7
v_gene: TRBV5-1
CDR3aa: CASSDTGYEQYF
CDR3nt: TGCGCCAGCAGCGACACAGGTTACGAGCAGTACTTC

abundance: NA
d_gene: TRBD1
j_gene: TRBJ2-2
v_gene: TRBV4-1
CDR3aa: CASSLGQGARTGELFF
CDR3nt: TGCGCCAGCAGCCTAGGACAGGGGGCGCGCACCGGGGAGCTGTTTTTT

abundance: NA
d_gene: TRBD2
j_gene: TRBJ2-7
v_gene: TRBV5-6
CDR3aa: CASSFGGSSNEQYF
CDR3nt: TGTGCCAGCAGCTTTGGCGGGAGCAGCAACGAGCAGTACTTC

abundance: NA
d_gene: NA
j_gene: TRBJ2-7
v_gene: TRBV5-1
CDR3aa: CASSGDTDEQYF
CDR3nt: TGCGCCAGCAGCGGGGACACCGACGAGCAGTACTTC